This T cell receptor (beta chain) was observed in a study of T-cell memory formation after mild COVID-19. Study at large: For the most part, TCR clusters were specific to one donor. Points from the study as a whole: The finding that pre-infection memory included some responding clones suggested that cross-reactive memory joined. Contracting CD4+ clones lay largely in CM and EM, with CD8+ ones residing in EMRA.

Ten or more counts support this clonotype. Antigen specificity is unknown. Using constant-segment primers, 5'RACE produced TCR alpha and TCR beta cDNA libraries carrying sample barcodes and UMIs. TCRdb analysed the 5' RACE reads with MiXCR anew, one entry per CDR3 protein. The sample has 150,000 to 200,000 distinct CDR3 sequences; about a fifth are singletons. The clonotype comes from an adult woman who had mild COVID-19 (a few samples of this study predate the infection). Cell type and time point are not known. The sequenced sample was PBMCs or a T cell subset sorted from them (not recorded which).

Here the CDR3 reads CASSPRQIAKNIQYF. CDR3 DNA: TGTGCCAGCAGTCCTAGACAGATAGCCAAAAACATTCAGTACTTC. The chain recombines TRBV12-3 or TRBV12-4 with TRBJ2-4, with D possibly being TRBD1 (5 bases). The length of the CDR3 is 15 residues. V lost 5 bases to trimming and J lost 0 bases, with 11 bases between them.